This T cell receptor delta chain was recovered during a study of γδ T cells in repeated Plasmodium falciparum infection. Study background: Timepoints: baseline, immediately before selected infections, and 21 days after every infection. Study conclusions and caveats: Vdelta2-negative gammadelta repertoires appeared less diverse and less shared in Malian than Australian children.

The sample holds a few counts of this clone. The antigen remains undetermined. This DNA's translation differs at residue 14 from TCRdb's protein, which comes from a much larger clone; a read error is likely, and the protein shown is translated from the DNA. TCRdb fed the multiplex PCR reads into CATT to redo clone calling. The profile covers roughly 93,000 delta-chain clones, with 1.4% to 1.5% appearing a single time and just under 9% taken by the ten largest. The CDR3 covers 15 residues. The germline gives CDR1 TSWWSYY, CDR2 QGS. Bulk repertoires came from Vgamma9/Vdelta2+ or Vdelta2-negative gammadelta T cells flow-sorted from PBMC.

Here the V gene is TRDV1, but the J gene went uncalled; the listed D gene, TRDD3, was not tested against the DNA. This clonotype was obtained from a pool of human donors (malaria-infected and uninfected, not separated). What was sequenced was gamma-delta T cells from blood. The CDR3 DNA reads TGTGCTCTTAGGGACTGGGGGATTAACACCGATAAACTCACCTTT. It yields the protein CALRDWGINTDKLTF.